The clone carrying this TCR beta chain was counted a few times. The PCR ran on 60 Vbeta and 13 Jbeta primers. Only in-frame clones appear in the TCRdb table, and some are missing; sequencing was by immunoSEQ multiplex PCR. The sample holds 150,000 to 170,000 clones; 79% are singletons and the top ten take around 7.2%. Donors consisted of healthy bone marrow donors. This sample stems from a study of cytomegalovirus exposure and HLA in healthy donors. This clonotype was obtained from a man aged 25 to 40 in good health and CMV-seropositive. Sequencing was performed on PBMCs.

CDR3 loop: CATSREPSSYEQYF. CDR3 nucleotides: TGTGCCACCAGCCGCGAGCCGAGCTCCTACGAGCAGTACTTC. V is TRBV15 and J is TRBJ2-7; no firm D call. Per germline, CDR1 LNHNV and CDR2 YYDKDF (reference sequence). Between the trimmed V and J ends, which lost 5 bases and 0 bases, there was a span of 11 bases. The CDR3 is made up of 14 amino acids.